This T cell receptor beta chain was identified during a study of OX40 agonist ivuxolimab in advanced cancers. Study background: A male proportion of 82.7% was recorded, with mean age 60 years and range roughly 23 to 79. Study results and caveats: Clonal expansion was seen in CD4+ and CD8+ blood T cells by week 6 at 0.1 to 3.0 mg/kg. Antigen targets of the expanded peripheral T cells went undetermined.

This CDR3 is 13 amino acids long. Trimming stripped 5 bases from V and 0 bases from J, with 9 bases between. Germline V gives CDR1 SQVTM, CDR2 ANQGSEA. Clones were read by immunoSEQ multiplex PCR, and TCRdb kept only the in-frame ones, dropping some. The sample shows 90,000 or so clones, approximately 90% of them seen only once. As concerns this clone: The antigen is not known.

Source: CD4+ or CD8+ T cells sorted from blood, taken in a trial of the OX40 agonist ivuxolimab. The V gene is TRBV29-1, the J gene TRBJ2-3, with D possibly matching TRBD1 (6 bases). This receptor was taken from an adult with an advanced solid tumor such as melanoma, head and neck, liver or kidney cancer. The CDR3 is CSVTGMSTDTQYF. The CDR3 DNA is TGCAGCGTTACAGGGATGAGCACAGATACGCAGTATTTT.